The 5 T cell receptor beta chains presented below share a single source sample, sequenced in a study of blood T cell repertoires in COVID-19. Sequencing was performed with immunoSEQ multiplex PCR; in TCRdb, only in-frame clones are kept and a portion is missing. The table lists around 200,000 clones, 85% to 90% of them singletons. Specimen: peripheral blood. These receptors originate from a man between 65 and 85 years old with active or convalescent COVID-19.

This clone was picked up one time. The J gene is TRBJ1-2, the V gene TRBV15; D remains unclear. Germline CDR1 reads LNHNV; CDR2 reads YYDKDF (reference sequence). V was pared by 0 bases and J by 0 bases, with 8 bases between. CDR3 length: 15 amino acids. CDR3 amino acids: CATSRDHLSNYGYTF. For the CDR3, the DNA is TGTGCCACCAGCAGAGATCACCTATCTAACTATGGCTACACCTTC.

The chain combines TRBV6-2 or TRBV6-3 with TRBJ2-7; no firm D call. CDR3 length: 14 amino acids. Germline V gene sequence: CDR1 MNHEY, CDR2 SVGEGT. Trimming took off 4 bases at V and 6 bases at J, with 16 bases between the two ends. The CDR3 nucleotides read TGTGCCAGCAGTTCAGTTAAGTCCCCCTGCGAGCAGTACTTC. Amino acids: CASSSVKSPCEQYF.

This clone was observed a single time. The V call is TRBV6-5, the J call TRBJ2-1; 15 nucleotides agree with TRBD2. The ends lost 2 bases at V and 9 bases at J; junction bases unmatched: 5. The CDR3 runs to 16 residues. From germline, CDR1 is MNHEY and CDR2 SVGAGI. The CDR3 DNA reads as TGTGCCAGCAGTTACCAGGGACTAGCGGGAGGAGGTGAGCAGTTCTTC. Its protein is CASSYQGLAGGGEQFF.

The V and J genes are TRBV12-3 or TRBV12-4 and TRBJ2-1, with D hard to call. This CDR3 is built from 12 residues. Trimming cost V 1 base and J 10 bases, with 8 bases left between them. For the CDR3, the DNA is TGTGCCAGCAGTTTAGACGCTCGGGAGCAGTTCTTC. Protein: CASSLDAREQFF.

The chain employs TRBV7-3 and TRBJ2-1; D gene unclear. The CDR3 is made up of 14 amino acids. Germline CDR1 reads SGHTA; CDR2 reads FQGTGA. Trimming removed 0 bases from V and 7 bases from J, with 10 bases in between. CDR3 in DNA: TGTGCCAGCAGCTTAACGGCCAAGTTAAATGAGCAGTTCTTC. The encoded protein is CASSLTAKLNEQFF.